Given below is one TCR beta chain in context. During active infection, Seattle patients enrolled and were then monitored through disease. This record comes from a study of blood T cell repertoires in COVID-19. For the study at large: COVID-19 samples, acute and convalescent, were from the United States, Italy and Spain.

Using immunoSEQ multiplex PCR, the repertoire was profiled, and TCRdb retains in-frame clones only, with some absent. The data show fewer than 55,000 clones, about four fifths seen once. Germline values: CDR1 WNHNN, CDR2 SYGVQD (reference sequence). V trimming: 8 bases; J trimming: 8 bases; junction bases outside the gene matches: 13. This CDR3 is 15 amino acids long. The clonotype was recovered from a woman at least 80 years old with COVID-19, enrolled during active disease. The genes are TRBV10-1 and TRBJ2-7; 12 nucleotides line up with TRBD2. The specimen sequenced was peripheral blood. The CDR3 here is CASAGLAGGGWKQYF. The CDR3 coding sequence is TGCGCCAGCGCGGGGCTAGCGGGAGGGGGGTGGAAGCAGTACTTC.